There are a few counts of the clone carrying this T cell receptor beta chain. Sequencing used immunoSEQ multiplex PCR; TCRdb keeps in-frame clones, though not all of them. The sample has over 50,000 clones, about 90% seen once. The data derive from a study of technical replicates of blood from a few donors. This sequence originates from a human donor in good health. Some clones in this sample may be carry-over from other donors' samples. The material sequenced was PBMCs.

In nucleotides, the CDR3 is TGCGCCAGCAGTCCCGGCTTAAGGGAGGAAGCTTTCTTT. Residues: CASSPGLREEAFF. This chain joins TRBV23-1 and TRBJ1-1; D remains ambiguous. TRBV23-1 is given ORF status, its function remaining uncertain. V lost 4 bases and J 8 bases, leaving 14 bases between the germline ends. This CDR3 has 13 residues.